The text below deals with one T cell receptor (beta chain). Its antigen remains unidentified. This entry is derived from a study of T cell responses to AZD1222 COVID-19 vaccine. Study-wide points: Reportedly, close to half of spike-specific TCRs are directed against unmutated variant regions. In a largely white British group with more females than males, clonal diversity was possibly underestimated. Across the whole spike, CD4 TCRs peaked at regions 160-218 and 743-854.

Method: immunoSEQ multiplex PCR; TCRdb's copy keeps in-frame clones and lacks some. The sample records some 200,000 clones, almost 95% being singletons. The sample here was peripheral blood, taken on day 0 of AZD1222 vaccination. The sequence was collected from an adult in good health.

CDR3 region: CASSFEGANGYTF. In DNA, the CDR3 is TGTGCCAGCAGCTTCGAGGGGGCTAATGGCTACACCTTC. The chain is built from TRBV11-2 and TRBJ1-2; 7 bases fit TRBD1. Per germline, CDR1 SGHAT and CDR2 FQNNGV. The CDR3 runs 13 residues. With 3 bases clipped from V and 6 bases from J, the junction kept 4 bases outside the gene matches.